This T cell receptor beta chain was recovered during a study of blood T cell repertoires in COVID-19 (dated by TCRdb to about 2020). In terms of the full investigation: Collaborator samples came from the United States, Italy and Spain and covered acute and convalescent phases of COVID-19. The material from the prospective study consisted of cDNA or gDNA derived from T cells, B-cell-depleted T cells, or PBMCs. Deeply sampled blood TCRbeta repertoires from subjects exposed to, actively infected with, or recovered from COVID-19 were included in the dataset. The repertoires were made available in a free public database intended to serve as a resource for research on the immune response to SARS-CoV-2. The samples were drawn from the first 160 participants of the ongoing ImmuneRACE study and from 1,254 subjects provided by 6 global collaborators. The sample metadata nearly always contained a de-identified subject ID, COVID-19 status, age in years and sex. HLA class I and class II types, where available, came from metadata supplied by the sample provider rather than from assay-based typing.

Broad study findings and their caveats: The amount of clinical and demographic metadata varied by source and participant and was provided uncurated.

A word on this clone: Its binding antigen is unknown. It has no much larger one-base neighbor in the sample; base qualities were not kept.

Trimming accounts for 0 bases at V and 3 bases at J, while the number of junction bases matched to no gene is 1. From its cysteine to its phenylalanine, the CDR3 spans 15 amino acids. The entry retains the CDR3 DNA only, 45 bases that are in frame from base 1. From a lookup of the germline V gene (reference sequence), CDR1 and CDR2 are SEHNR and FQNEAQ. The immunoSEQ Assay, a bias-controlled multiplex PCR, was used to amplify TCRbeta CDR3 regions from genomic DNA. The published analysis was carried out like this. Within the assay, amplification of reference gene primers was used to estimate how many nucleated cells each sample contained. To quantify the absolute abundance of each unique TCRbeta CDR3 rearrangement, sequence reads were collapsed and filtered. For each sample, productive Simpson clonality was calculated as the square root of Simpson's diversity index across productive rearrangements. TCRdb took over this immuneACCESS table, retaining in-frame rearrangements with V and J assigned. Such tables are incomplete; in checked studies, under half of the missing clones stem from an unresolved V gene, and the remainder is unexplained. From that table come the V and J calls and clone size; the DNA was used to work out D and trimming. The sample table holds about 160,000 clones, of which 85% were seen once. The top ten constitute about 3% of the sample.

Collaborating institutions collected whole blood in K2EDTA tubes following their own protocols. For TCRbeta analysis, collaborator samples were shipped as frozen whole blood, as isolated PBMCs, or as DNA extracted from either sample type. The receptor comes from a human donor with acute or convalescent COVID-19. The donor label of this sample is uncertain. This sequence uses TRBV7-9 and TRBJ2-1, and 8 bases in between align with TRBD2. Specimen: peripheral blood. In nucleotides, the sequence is TGTGCCAGCAGCTTAGCCAGCGGGGGCTACAATGAGCAGTTCTTC. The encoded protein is CASSLASGGYNEQFF.